This T cell receptor (beta chain) was recovered during a study of early T cells in non-severe SARS-CoV-2 infection. Study-wide background: Sequenced bulk RNA came from whole blood that was unsorted, and chains were unpaired.

The sample holds a few counts of this clonotype. The antigen is not known. The TCR library protocol was used to attach unique molecular identifiers. These identifiers were attached to individual cDNA molecules. One entry per CDR3 protein results from TCRdb running MiXCR on the 5' RACE reads. This table has under 70,000 distinct CDR3 sequences, about 12% appearing once. Findings and caveats of the study: Matches to VDJdb favored anti-spike CD8 responses and missed private and CD4 specificities.

CDR3 size: 15 residues. Looked up from germline, CDR1 is MNHEY and CDR2 is SMNVEV (reference sequence). J was trimmed by 3 bases and V by 6 bases; bases with no gene match: 11. This receptor was obtained from an adult who was a healthcare worker with PCR-confirmed SARS-CoV-2 infection or an uninfected control (not recorded which). Here the sequenced sample was whole blood, taken at baseline. The chain joins TRBV27 to TRBJ2-7; 7 nucleotides align to TRBD1. CDR3 DNA: TGTGCCAGCAGGATAGGGACAGAAACCCTCTACGAGCAGTACTTC. Translating it yields CASRIGTETLYEQYF.